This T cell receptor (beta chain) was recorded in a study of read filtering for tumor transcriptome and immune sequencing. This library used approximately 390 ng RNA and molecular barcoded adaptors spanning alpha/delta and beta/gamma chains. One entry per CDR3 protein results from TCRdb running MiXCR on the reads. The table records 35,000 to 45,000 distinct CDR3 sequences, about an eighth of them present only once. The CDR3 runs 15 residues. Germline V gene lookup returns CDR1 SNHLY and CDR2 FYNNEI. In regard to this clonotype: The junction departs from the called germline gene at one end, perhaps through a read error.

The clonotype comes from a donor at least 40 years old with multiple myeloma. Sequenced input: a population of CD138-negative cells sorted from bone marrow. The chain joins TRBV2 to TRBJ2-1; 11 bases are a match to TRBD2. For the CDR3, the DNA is TGTGCCAGCAGTGATTGGCTAGCGGGGGGCAATGAGCAGTTTTTC. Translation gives CASSDWLAGGNEQFF.